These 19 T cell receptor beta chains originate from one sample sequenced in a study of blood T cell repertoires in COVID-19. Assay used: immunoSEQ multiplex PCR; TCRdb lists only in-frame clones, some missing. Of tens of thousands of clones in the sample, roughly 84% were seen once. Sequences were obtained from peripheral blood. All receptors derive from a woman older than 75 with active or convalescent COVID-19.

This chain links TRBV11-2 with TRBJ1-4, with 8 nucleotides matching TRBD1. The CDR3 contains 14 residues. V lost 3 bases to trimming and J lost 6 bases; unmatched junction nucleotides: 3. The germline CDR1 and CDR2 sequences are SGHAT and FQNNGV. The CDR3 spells CASSLDRVDEKLFF. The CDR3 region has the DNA TGTGCCAGCAGCTTGGACAGGGTAGATGAAAAACTGTTTTTT.

In DNA form, the CDR3 reads TGTGCCAGCAGTGAAGTTGAGGGTGGGCAGCCCCAGCATTTT. Translated: CASSEVEGGQPQHF. The chain recombines TRBV2 with TRBJ1-5; no firm D call. There are 14 residues in the CDR3. Per germline, CDR1 SNHLY and CDR2 FYNNEI. Trimming pared 1 base from V and 7 bases from J, leaving 11 bases between.

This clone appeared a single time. The CDR3 bases are TGTGCCAGCAACCCGGGCTTAGGGGGTTCACCCCTCCACTTT. Translating it yields CASNPGLGGSPLHF. This chain joins TRBV7-2 and TRBJ1-6; a weak D match, TRBD1 (6 bases). This CDR3 has 14 residues. The ends were cut back, 7 bases at V and 9 bases at J, with 16 bases in the middle. Germline CDR1 is SGHTA and CDR2 is FQGNSA.

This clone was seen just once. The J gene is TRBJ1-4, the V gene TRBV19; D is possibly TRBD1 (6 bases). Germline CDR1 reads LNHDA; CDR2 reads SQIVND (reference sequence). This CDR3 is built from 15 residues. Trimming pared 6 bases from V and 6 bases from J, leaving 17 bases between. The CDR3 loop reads CASRNIRGVDEKLFF. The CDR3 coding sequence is TGTGCCAGTAGAAATATCAGGGGAGTCGATGAAAAACTGTTTTTT.

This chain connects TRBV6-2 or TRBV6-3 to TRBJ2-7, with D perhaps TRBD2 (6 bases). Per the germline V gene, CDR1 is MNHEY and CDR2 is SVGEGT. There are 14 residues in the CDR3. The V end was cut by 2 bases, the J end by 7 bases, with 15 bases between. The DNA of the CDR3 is TGTGCCAGCAGTTACGAAACCGGGACTTGGGAGCAGTACTTC. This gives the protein CASSYETGTWEQYF.

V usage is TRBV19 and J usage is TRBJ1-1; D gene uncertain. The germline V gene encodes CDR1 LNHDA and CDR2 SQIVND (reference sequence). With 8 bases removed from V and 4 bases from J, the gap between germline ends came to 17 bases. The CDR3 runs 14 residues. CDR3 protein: CASQGVDAGTEAFF. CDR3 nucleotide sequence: TGTGCCAGTCAAGGAGTTGATGCGGGCACTGAAGCTTTCTTT. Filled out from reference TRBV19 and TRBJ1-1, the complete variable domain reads DGGITQSPKYLFRKEGQNVTLSCEQNLNHDAMYWYRQDPGQGLRLIYYSQIVNDFQKGDIAEGYSVSREKKESFPLTVTSAQKNPTAFYLCASQGVDAGTEAFFGQGTRLTVV.

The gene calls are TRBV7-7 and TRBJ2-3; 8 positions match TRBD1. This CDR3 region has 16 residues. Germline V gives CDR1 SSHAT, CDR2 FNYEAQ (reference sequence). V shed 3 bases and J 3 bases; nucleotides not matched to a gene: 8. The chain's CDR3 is CASSFRATGGTDTQYF. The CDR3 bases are TGTGCCAGCAGCTTCCGGGCCACAGGGGGGACAGATACGCAGTATTTT.

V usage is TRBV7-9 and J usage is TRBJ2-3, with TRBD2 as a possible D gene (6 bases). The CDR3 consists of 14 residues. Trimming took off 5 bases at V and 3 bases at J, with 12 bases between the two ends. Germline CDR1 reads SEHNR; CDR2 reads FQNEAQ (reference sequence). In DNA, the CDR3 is TGTGCCAGCAGCCATAACGGGGGAACAGATACGCAGTATTTT. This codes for CASSHNGGTDTQYF.

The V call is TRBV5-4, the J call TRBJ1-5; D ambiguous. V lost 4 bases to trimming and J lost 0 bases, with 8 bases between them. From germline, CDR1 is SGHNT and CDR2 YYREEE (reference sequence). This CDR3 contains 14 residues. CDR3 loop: CASSPEPSNQPQHF. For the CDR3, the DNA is TGTGCCAGCAGCCCGGAGCCTAGCAATCAGCCCCAGCATTTT.

The CDR3 sequence: CASSEFTAGGPNSPLHF. As DNA, the CDR3 is TGTGCCAGCAGTGAATTTACAGCAGGAGGACCGAATTCACCCCTCCACTTT. The rearrangement joins TRBV2 to TRBJ1-6, with D uncertain. Looked up from germline, CDR1 is SNHLY and CDR2 is FYNNEI. With 2 bases removed from V and 7 bases from J, the gap between germline ends came to 18 bases. The CDR3 extends over 17 amino acids.

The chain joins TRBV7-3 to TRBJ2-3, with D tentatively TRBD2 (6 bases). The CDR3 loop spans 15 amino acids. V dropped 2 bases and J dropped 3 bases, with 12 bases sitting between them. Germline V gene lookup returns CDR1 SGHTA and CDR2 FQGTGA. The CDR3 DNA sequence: TGTGCCAGCAGCTTACCAGCGGGCGGGACAGATACGCAGTATTTT. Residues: CASSLPAGGTDTQYF.

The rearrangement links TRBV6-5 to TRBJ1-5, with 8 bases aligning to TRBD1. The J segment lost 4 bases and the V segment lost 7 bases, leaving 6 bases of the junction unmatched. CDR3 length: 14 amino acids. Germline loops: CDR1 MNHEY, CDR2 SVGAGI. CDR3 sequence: CASTEDRANQPQHF. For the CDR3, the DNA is TGTGCCAGCACCGAGGACAGGGCGAATCAGCCCCAGCATTTT.

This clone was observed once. This CDR3 is CSGDRGGDTQYF. Written as DNA, the CDR3 is TGCAGCGGGGACAGGGGAGGTGATACGCAGTATTTT. The chain links TRBV29-1 to TRBJ2-3, with 10 bases matching TRBD1. CDR1 and CDR2 (germline): SQVTM, ANQGSEA. V shed 7 bases and J 6 bases; nucleotides not matched to a gene: 4. This CDR3 is 12 amino acids long.

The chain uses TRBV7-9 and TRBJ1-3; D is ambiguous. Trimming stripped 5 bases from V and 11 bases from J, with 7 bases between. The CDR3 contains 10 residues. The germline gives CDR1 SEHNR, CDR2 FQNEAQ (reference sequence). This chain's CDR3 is CASSPNSIYF. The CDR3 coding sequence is TGTGCCAGCAGCCCCAATTCCATATATTTT.

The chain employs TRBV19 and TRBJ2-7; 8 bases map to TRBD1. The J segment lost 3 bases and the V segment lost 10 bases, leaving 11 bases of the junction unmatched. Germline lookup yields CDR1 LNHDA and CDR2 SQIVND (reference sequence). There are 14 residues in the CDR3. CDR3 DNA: TGTGCCACCGGGGGTACAGGGGGAAACTACGAGCAGTACTTC. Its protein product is CATGGTGGNYEQYF.

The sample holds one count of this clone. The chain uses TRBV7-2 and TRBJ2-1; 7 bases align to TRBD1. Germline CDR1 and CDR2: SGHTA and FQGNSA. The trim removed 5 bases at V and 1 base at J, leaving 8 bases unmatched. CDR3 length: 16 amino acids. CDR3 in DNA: TGTGCCAGCAGCCCGCGACAGGGTGGGTCCTACAATGAGCAGTTCTTC. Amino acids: CASSPRQGGSYNEQFF.

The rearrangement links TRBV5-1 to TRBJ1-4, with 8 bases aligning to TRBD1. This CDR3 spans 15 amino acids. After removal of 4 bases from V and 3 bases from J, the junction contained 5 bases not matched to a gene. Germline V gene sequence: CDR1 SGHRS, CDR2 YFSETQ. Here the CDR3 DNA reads TGCGCCAGCAGCCTACAACAGGGGGCTAATGAAAAACTGTTTTTT. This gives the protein CASSLQQGANEKLFF. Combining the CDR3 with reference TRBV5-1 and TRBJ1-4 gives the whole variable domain KAGVTQTPRYLIKTRGQQVTLSCSPISGHRSVSWYQQTPGQGLQFLFEYFSETQRNKGNFPGRFSGRQFSNSRSEMNVSTLELGDSALYLCASSLQQGANEKLFFGSGTQLSVL.

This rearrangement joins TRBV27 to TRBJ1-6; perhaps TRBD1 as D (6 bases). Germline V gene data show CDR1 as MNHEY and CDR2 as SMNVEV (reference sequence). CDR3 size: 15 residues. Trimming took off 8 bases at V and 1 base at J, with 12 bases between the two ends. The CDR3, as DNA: TGTGCCAGCCGGTTCAGGGGATCCTATAATTCACCCCTCCACTTT. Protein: CASRFRGSYNSPLHF.

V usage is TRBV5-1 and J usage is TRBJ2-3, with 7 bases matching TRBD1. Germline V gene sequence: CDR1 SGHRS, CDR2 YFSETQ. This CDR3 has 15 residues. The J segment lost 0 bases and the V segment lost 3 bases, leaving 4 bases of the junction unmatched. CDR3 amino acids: CASSSNRGSTDTQYF. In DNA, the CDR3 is TGCGCCAGCAGCTCGAACAGGGGAAGCACAGATACGCAGTATTTT.